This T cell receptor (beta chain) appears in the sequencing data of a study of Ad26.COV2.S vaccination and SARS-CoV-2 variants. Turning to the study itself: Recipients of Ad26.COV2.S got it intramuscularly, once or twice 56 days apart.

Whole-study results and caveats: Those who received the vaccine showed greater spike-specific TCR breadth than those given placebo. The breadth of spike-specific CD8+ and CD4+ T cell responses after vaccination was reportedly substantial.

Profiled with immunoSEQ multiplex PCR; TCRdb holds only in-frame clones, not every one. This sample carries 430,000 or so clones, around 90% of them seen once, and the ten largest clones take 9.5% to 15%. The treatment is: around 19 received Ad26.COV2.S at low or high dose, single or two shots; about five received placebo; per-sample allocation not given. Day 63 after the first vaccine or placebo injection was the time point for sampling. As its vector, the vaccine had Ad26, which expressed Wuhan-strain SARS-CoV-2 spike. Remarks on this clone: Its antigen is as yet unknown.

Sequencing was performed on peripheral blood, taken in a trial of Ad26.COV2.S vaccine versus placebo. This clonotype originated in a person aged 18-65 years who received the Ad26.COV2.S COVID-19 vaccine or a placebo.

The CDR3 reads CASSKRETPNEQFF. CDR3 nucleotides: TGTGCCAGCAGTAAGCGGGAGACCCCCAATGAGCAGTTCTTC. The chain links TRBV6-6 to TRBJ2-1, with TRBD2 matching over 8 bases. This CDR3 region has 14 residues. The germline gives CDR1 MNHNY, CDR2 SVGAGI (reference sequence). Unmatched junction bases numbered 6, after V lost 5 bases and J lost 6 bases.